This T cell receptor (beta chain) was identified in a study of T cell responses to AZD1222 COVID-19 vaccine. Overall study results and limits: Nearly half of unique spike-specific TCRs reportedly avoided B.1.351 and B.1.1.7 mutated regions. Donors were mostly white British, more females; clonal diversity possibly underestimated. It was only a handful of AZD1222 recipients who were seropositive at baseline.

The V end lost 2 bases, the J end lost 2 bases, and 16 bases lay between the germline ends. Looked up from germline, CDR1 is GTSNPN and CDR2 is SVGIG (reference sequence). This CDR3 has 17 amino acids. Data came from immunoSEQ multiplex PCR; TCRdb stores just in-frame clones and leaves some out. The sample includes 95,000 to 100,000 clones, approximately 90% seen only once; the top ten take 6.5% to 10%. As to this clone: What it recognizes is unknown.

The specimen comprised peripheral blood, sampled 28 days after the second AZD1222 dose. The V and J genes are TRBV30 and TRBJ1-6; possibly TRBD1 for D (5 bases). This clonotype was obtained from an adult who received the AZD1222 COVID-19 vaccine. The CDR3 region has the DNA TGTGCCTGGAGTCCGGGTTGGGGGAAGCCCTATAATTCACCCCTCCACTTT. Protein product: CAWSPGWGKPYNSPLHF.